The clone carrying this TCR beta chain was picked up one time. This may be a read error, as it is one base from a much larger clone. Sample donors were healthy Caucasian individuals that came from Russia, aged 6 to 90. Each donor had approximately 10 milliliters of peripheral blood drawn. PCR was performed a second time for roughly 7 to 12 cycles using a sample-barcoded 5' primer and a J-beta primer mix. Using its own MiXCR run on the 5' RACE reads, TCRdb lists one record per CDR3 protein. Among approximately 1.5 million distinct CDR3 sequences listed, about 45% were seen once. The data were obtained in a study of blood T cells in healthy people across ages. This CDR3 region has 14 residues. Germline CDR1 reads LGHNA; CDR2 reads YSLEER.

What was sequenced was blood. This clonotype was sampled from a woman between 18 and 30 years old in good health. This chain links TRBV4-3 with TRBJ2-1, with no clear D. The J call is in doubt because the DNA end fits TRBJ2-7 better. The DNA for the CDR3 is TGCGCCAGTTCCACACATGGATTTAACAGCGAGCAGTACTTC. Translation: CASSTHGFNSEQYF.